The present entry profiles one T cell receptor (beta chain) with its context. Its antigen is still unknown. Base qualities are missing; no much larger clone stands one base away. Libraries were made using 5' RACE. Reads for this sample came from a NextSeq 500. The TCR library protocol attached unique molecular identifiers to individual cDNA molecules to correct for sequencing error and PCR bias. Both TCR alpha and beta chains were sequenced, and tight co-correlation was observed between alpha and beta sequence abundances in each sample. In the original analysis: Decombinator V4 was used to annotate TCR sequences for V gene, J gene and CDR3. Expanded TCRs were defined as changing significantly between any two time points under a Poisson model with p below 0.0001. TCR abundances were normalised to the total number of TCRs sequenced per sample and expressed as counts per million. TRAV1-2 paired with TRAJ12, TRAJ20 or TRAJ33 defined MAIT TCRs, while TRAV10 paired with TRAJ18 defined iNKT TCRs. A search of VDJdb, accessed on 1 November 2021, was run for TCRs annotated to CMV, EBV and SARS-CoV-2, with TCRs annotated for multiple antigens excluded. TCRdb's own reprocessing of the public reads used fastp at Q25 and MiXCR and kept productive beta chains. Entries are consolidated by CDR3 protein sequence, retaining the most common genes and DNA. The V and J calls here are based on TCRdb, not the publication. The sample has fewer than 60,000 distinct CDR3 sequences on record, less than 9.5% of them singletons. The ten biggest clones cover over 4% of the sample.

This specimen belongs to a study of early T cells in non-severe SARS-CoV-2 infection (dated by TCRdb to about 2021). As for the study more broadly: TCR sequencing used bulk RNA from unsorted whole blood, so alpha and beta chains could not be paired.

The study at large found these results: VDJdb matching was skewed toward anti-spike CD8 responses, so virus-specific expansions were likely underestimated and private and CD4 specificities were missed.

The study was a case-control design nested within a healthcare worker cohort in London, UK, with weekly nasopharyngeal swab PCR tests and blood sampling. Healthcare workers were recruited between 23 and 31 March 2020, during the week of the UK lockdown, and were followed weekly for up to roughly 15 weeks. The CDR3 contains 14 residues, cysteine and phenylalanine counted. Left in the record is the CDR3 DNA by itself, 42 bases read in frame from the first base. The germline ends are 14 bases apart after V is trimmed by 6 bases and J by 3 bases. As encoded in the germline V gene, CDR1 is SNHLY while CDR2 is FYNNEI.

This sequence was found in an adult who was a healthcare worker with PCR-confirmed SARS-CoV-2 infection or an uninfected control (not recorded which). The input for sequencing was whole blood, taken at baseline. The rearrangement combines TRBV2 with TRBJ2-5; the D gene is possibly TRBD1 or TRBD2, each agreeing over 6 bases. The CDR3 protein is CASRGGRAEETQYF. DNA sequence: TGTGCCAGCAGGGGGGGCAGGGCCGAAGAGACCCAGTACTTC. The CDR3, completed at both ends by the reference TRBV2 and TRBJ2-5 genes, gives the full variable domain EPEVTQTPSHQVTQMGQEVILRCVPISNHLYFYWYRQILGQKVEFLVSFYNNEISEKSEIFDDQFSVERPDGSNFTLKIRSTKLEDSAMYFCASRGGRAEETQYFGPGTRLLVL.